One TCR beta chain is described in this entry. No antigen is known for it. The sample originates from a study of identical twins. Trimming removed 3 bases at V and 1 base at J, with 14 bases between. The CDR3 loop spans 15 amino acids. Germline lookup yields CDR1 DFQATT and CDR2 SNEGSKA (reference sequence). Template switching added a universal primer binding site, and final cDNA carried unique molecular identifiers. Via MiXCR, TCRdb re-called the 5' RACE reads, giving one row per CDR3 protein. The profile covers some 1,600,000 distinct CDR3 sequences, with roughly a third appearing a single time and about 0.25% taken by the ten largest. Study-wide results and limits: Cross-sectional statistical analysis, not tracking of the same donors, underpinned the conclusions. Clonotypes of the beta chain that were abundant in cord blood carried fewer insertions (memory repertoires showed none). Models underestimated TCR alpha sharing (out-of-frame) in monozygotic twins.

This receptor was obtained from a newborn girl in good health. The sequenced material came from cord blood. The genes are TRBV20-1 and TRBJ2-3; perhaps TRBD1 as D (5 bases). This chain's CDR3 is CSARMTDTGTDTQYF. CDR3 coding DNA: TGCAGTGCTAGGATGACAGATACTGGCACAGATACGCAGTATTTT.